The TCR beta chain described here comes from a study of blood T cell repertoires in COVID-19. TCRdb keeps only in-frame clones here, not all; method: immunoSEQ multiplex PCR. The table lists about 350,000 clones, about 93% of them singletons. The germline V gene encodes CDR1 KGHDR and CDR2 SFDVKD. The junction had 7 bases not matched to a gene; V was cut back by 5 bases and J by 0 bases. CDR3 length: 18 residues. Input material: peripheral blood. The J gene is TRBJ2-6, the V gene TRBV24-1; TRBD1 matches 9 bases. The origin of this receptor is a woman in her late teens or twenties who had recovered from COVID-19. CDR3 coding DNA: TGTGCCACCAGTGCCTCCGGGACAGGGATCTCTGGGGCCAACGTCCTGACTTTC. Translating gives CATSASGTGISGANVLTF.